This T cell receptor (beta chain) was recorded in a study of T cells in Graves' hyperthyroidism and ophthalmopathy. The CDR3 consists of 16 residues. Germline loops: CDR1 LNHDA, CDR2 SQIVND (reference sequence). Trimming cost V 7 bases and J 3 bases; bases outside gene matches: 14. Amplification targeted TCR beta CDR3 regions from RNA transcripts. First-round RT-PCR with HTBI primers amplified the TCR CDR3 region. One entry per CDR3 protein, called by TCRdb with MiXCR from the multiplex PCR reads. This sample has 750,000 to 900,000 distinct CDR3 sequences, with more than 30% found just once. This clonotype was observed many times.

This chain links TRBV19 with TRBJ1-1, with TRBD1 matching 7 bases. Material for sequencing was blood. This sequence originates from a young man with Graves' hyperthyroidism. The CDR3 sequence: CASKSATGQGYTEAFF. CDR3 nucleotide sequence: TGTGCCAGTAAGTCGGCGACAGGGCAGGGTTACACTGAAGCTTTCTTT.